This is a list of T cell receptor beta chains from one sample in a study of T cells after yellow fever vaccination. TCRdb re-analysed the 5' RACE reads in MiXCR, keeping a single row per CDR3 protein. The profile shows 450,000 to 600,000 distinct CDR3 sequences, around an eighth of them singletons. The starting material was PBMCs, obtained on the day of the yellow fever booster vaccination. These receptors originate from a man aged 30-40 years who received the YFV17D yellow fever vaccine. Each CDR3 is given with its conserved first and last residue. A D gene is named only where the DNA matches it firmly. Some rows mark clone size as missing; the rest say once, few, many or name a class of expanded clone.

CDR3aa,CDR3nt,abundance,j_gene,d_gene,v_gene
CASSASGRITDTQYF,TGCGCCAGCAGCGCGAGCGGGAGGATCACAGATACGCAGTATTTT,NA,TRBJ2-3,TRBD2,TRBV5-1
CSASWLGAGTEAFF,TGCAGTGCTAGTTGGCTGGGGGCAGGCACTGAAGCTTTCTTT,NA,TRBJ1-1,NA,TRBV20-1
CASKAGGAVNEKLFF,TGTGCCAGCAAGGCAGGGGGCGCAGTTAATGAAAAACTGTTTTTT,NA,TRBJ1-4,TRBD1,TRBV12-3/TRBV12-4
CATSRGLAGVSEQFF,TGTGCCACCAGCCGAGGGCTAGCGGGAGTAAGTGAGCAGTTCTTC,few,TRBJ2-1,TRBD2,TRBV15
CAWERTRYGYTF,TGTGCCTGGGAGCGGACACGATATGGCTACACCTTC,NA,TRBJ1-2,NA,TRBV30
CASSIAASRNTGELFF,TGTGCCAGTAGTATAGCGGCTAGCCGGAACACCGGGGAGCTGTTTTTT,NA,TRBJ2-2,NA,TRBV19
CASSRTSEGETQYF,TGTGCCAGCAGCCGGACTTCCGAAGGGGAGACCCAGTACTTC,many,TRBJ2-5,NA,TRBV3-1
CASSYIVSGRSRDNEQFF,TGTGCCAGCAGTTACATAGTTAGCGGGAGGTCTAGGGACAATGAGCAGTTCTTC,NA,TRBJ2-1,TRBD2,TRBV6-5
CASSESFRTSGMTDTQYF,TGCGCCAGCAGTGAGAGTTTTAGGACTAGCGGGATGACAGATACGCAGTATTTT,few,TRBJ2-3,TRBD2,TRBV10-1
CAISESWEETQYF,TGTGCCATCAGTGAGTCGTGGGAAGAGACCCAGTACTTC,few,TRBJ2-5,NA,TRBV10-3
CASSLEMAEAIQETQYF,TGCGCCAGCAGCTTGGAGATGGCGGAAGCGATACAAGAGACCCAGTACTTC,few,TRBJ2-5,NA,TRBV5-1
CSASKSADTQYF,TGCAGTGCTAGTAAGAGTGCTGATACGCAGTATTTT,many,TRBJ2-3,NA,TRBV20-1
CASSPEPGRGDEQYF,TGTGCCAGCAGCCCGGAACCGGGCAGGGGAGACGAGCAGTACTTC,few,TRBJ2-7,NA,TRBV5-6
CSAPMRDRDATGELFF,TGCAGTGCTCCGATGCGGGACAGGGATGCGACCGGGGAGCTGTTTTTT,NA,TRBJ2-2,TRBD1,TRBV20-1
CASSLLGLASREQYF,TGTGCCAGCAGCTTGCTGGGGCTTGCTAGCCGCGAGCAGTACTTC,many,TRBJ2-7,NA,TRBV7-2
CASSLTGGAETQYF,TGTGCCAGCAGTTTAACAGGGGGCGCGGAGACCCAGTACTTC,few,TRBJ2-5,TRBD1,TRBV27
CASSVKAGAWSADTQYF,TGTGCCAGCAGCGTGAAAGCGGGAGCCTGGAGCGCAGATACGCAGTATTTT,NA,TRBJ2-3,TRBD2,TRBV9
CAISDVRGSSYEQYF,TGTGCCATCAGTGATGTTAGGGGTAGCTCCTACGAGCAGTACTTC,NA,TRBJ2-7,NA,TRBV10-3
CASSGRYEQFF,TGTGCCAGCAGTGGGAGATACGAGCAGTTCTTC,few,TRBJ2-1,NA,TRBV12-3/TRBV12-4
CASSLAGRLDEQFF,TGTGCCAGCAGCCTAGCGGGACGCCTAGATGAGCAGTTCTTC,NA,TRBJ2-1,TRBD2,TRBV7-9
CASSLGYAGGGDTQYF,TGTGCCAGCAGCTTAGGATACGCGGGAGGGGGAGATACGCAGTATTTT,few,TRBJ2-3,TRBD2,TRBV11-2
CASSQAGGDNNEQFF,TGCGCCAGCAGCCAAGCGGGAGGAGACAACAATGAGCAGTTCTTC,few,TRBJ2-1,TRBD2,TRBV4-3
CASEKGQGSYNEQFF,TGCGCCAGCGAAAAGGGACAGGGTTCCTACAATGAGCAGTTCTTC,few,TRBJ2-1,TRBD1,TRBV10-2
CASSRQQRNTEAFF,TGTGCCAGCAGCAGGCAACAGAGGAACACTGAAGCTTTCTTT,NA,TRBJ1-1,NA,TRBV11-2
CASSADRSGELFF,TGCGCCAGCAGCGCCGACAGGTCCGGGGAGCTGTTTTTT,NA,TRBJ2-2,NA,TRBV5-1
CASSSGSVRETQYF,TGTGCCAGCAGCTCCGGGAGTGTAAGGGAGACCCAGTACTTC,few,TRBJ2-5,NA,TRBV7-2
CSATTGTGVEDTQYF,TGCAGTGCGACGACCGGGACAGGGGTTGAGGATACGCAGTATTTT,NA,TRBJ2-3,TRBD1,TRBV20-1
CATSRGTGGVLVNEQFF,TGTGCCACCAGTCGAGGGACGGGGGGAGTATTAGTAAATGAGCAGTTCTTC,NA,TRBJ2-1,TRBD2,TRBV15